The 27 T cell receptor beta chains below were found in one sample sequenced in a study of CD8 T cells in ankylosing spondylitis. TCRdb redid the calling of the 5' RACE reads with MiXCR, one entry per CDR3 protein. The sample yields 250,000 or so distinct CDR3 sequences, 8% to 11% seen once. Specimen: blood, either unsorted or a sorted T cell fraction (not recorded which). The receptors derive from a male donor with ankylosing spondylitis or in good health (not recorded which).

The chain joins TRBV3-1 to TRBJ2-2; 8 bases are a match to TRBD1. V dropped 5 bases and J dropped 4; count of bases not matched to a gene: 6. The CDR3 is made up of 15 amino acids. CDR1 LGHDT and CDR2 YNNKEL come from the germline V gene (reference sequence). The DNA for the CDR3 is TGTGCCAGCAGCTCCAGGGGGCATGGCACCGGGGAGCTGTTTTTT. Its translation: CASSSRGHGTGELFF.

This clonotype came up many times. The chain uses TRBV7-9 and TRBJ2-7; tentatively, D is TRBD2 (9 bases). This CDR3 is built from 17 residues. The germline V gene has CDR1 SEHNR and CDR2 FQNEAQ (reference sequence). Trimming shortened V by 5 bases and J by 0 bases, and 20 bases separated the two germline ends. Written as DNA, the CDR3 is TGTGCCAGCAGCCCCCTAGCGGGGACAGGAGCCTCCTACGAGCAGTACTTC. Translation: CASSPLAGTGASYEQYF.

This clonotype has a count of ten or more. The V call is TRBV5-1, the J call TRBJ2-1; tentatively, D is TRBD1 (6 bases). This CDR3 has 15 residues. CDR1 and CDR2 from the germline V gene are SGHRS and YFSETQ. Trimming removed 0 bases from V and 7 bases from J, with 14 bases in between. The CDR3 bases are TGCGCCAGCAGCTTGGACAGGGCGTTGGGGAATGAGCAGTTCTTC. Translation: CASSLDRALGNEQFF.

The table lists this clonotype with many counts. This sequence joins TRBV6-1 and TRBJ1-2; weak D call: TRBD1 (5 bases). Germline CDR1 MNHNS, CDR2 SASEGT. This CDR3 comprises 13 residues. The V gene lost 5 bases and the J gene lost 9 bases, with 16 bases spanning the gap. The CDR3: CASSPTGSGRYTF. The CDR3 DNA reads TGTGCCAGCAGTCCTACAGGCTCCGGACGCTACACCTTC.

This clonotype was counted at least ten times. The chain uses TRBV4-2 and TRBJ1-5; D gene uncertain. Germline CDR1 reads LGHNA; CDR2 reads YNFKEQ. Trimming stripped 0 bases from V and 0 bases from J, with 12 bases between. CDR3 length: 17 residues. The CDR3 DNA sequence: TGTGCCAGCAGCCAAGATTTCCGAAGGACTAGCAATCAGCCCCAGCATTTT. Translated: CASSQDFRRTSNQPQHF.

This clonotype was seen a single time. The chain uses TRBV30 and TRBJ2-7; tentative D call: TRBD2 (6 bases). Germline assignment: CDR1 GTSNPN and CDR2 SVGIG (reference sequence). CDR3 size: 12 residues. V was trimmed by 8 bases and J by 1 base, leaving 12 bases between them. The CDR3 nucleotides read TGTGCCGCTGGCGGGGTATCCTACGAGCAGTACTTC. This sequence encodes CAAGGVSYEQYF.

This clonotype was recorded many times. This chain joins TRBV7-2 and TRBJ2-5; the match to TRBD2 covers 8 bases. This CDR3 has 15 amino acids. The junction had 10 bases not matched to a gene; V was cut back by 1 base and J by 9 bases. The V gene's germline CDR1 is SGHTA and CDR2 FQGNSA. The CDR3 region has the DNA TGTGCCAGCAGCTTAGTTGCGGGGTCCGGGGGGGCCCAGTACTTC. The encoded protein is CASSLVAGSGGAQYF.

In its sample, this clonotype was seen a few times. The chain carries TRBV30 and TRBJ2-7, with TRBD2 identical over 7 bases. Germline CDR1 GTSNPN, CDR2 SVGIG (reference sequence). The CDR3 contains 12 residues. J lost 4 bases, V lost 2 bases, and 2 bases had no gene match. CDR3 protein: CAWSHGGYEQYF. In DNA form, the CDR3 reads TGTGCCTGGAGTCACGGGGGGTACGAGCAGTACTTC.

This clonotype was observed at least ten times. CDR3 nucleotide sequence: TGTGCCAGCAGCTTGGGGGCGGACCAAGAGACCCAGTACTTC. It is translated as CASSLGADQETQYF. The chain has TRBV5-6 and TRBJ2-5; D ambiguous. Between the trimmed V and J ends, which lost 0 bases and 0 bases, there was a span of 6 bases. Germline assignment: CDR1 SGHDT and CDR2 YYEEEE. This CDR3 is built from 14 residues.

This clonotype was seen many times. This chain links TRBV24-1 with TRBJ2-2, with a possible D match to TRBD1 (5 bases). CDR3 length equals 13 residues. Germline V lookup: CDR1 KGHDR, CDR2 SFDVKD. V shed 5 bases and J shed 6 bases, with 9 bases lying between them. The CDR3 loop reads CATSGGRPGELFF. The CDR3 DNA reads TGTGCCACCAGTGGGGGCCGCCCCGGGGAGCTGTTTTTT.

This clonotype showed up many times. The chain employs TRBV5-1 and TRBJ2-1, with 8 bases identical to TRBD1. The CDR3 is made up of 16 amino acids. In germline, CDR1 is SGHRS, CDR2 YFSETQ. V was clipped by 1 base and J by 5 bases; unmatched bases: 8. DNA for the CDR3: TGCGCCAGCAGCTTGTACCCGGGACAGGCAGACAATGAGCAGTTCTTC. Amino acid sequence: CASSLYPGQADNEQFF.

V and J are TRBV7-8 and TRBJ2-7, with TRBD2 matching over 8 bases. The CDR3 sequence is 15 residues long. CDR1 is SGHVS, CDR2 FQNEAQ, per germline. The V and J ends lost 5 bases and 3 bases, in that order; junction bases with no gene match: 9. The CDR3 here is CASSLSAGDIYEQYF. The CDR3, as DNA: TGTGCCAGCAGCCTCTCAGCGGGAGACATCTACGAGCAGTACTTC.

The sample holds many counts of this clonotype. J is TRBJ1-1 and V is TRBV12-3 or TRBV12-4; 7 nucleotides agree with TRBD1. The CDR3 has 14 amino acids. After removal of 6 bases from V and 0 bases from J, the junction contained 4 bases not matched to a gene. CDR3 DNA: TGTGCCAGCAGGGCAGGGGGGATGAACACTGAAGCTTTCTTT. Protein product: CASRAGGMNTEAFF.

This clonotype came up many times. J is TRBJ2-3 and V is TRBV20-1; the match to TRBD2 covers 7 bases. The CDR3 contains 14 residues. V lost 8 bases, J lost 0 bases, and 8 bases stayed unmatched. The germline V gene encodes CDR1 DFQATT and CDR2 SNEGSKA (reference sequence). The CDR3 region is CSRNGAGSTDTQYF. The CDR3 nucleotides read TGCAGTAGGAATGGAGCGGGGAGCACAGATACGCAGTATTTT.

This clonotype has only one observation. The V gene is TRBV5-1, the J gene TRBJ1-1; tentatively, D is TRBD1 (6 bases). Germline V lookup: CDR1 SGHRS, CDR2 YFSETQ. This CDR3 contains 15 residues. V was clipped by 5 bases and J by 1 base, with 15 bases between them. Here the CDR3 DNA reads TGCGCCAGCAGTCGAGGGGGGTCAGAGAACACTGAAGCTTTCTTT. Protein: CASSRGGSENTEAFF.

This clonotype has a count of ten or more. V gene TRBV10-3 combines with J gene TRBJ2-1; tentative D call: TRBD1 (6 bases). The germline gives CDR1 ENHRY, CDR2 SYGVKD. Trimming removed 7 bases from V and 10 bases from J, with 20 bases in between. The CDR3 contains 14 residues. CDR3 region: CAIIAGGGTGEQFF. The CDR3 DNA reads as TGTGCCATCATCGCTGGGGGCGGCACGGGCGAGCAGTTCTTC.

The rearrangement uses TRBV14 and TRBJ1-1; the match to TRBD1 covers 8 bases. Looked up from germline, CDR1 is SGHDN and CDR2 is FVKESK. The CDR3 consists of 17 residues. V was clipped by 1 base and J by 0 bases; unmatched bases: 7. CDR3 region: CASSQGRGTGLNTEAFF. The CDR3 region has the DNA TGTGCCAGCAGCCAAGGGAGGGGGACAGGATTGAACACTGAAGCTTTCTTT. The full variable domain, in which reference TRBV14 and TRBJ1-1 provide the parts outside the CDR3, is EAGVTQFPSHSVIEKGQTVTLRCDPISGHDNLYWYRRVMGKEIKFLLHFVKESKQDESGMPNNRFLAERTGGTYSTLKVQPAELEDSGVYFCASSQGRGTGLNTEAFFGQGTRLTVV.

The CDR3 nucleotides are TGCAGTGCTAGTGGTTCTTCCTACAATGAGCAGTTCTTC. Translated, it gives CSASGSSYNEQFF. The chain joins TRBV20-1 to TRBJ2-1; D not resolved. Germline values: CDR1 DFQATT, CDR2 SNEGSKA (reference sequence). CDR3 size: 13 residues. V dropped 3 bases and J dropped 1 base, with 7 bases sitting between them.

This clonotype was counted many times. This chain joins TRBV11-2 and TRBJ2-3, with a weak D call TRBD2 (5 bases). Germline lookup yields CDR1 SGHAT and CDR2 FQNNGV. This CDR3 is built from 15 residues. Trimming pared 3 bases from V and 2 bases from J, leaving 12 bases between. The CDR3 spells CASSFRARDTDTQYF. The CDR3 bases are TGTGCCAGCAGCTTTCGAGCACGGGACACAGATACGCAGTATTTT. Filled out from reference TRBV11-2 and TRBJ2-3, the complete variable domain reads EAGVAQSPRYKIIEKRQSVAFWCNPISGHATLYWYQQILGQGPKLLIQFQNNGVVDDSQLPKDRFSAERLKGVDSTLKIQPAKLEDSAVYLCASSFRARDTDTQYFGPGTRLTVL.

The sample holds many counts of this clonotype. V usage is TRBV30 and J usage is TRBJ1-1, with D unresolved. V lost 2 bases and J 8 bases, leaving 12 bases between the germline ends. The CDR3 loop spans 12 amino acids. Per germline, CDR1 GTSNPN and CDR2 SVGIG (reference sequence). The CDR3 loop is CAWSNTAGEAFF. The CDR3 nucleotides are TGTGCCTGGAGTAACACCGCGGGGGAAGCTTTCTTT.

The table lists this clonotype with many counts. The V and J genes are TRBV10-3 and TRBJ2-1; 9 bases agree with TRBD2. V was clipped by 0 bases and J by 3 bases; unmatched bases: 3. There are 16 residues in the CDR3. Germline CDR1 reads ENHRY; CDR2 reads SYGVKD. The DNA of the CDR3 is TGTGCCATCAGTGAGTCCGCGGGAGGGGGCTACAATGAGCAGTTCTTC. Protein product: CAISESAGGGYNEQFF.

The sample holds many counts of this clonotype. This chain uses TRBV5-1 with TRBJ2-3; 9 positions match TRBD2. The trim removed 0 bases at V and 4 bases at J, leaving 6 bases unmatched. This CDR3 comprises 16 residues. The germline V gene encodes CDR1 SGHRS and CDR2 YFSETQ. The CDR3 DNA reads TGCGCCAGCAGCTTGGCTAGCGGGGCGACCTCAGATACGCAGTATTTT. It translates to CASSLASGATSDTQYF.

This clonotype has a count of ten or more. The CDR3 nucleotides are TGCAGCGTCCGCTTTGAGGGGGCCAACGTCCTGACTTTC. It is translated as CSVRFEGANVLTF. The rearrangement links TRBV29-1 to TRBJ2-6, with D unresolved. The CDR3 is 13 amino acids. Trimming shortened V by 6 bases and J by 4 bases, and 10 bases separated the two germline ends. The V gene's germline CDR1 is SQVTM and CDR2 ANQGSEA.

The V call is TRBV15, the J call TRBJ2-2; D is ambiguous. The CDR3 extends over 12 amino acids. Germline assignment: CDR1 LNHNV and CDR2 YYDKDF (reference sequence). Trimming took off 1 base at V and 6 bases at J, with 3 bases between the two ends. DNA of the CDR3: TGTGCCACCAGCAGAGCTGCCGGGGAGCTGTTTTTT. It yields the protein CATSRAAGELFF.

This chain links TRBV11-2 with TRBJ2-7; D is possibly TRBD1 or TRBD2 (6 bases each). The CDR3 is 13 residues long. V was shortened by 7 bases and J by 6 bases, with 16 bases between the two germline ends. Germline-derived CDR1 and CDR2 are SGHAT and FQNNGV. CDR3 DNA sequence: TGTGCCAGCATCATCTTAGGGGGGCGCGAGCAGTACTTC. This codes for CASIILGGREQYF. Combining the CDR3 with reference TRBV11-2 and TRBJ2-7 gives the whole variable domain EAGVAQSPRYKIIEKRQSVAFWCNPISGHATLYWYQQILGQGPKLLIQFQNNGVVDDSQLPKDRFSAERLKGVDSTLKIQPAKLEDSAVYLCASIILGGREQYFGPGTRLTVT.

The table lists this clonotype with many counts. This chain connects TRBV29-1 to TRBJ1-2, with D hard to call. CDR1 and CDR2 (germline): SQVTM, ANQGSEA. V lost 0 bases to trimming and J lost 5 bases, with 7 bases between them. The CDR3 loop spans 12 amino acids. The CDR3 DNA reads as TGCAGCGTTGAAGATCGGCAGTATGGCTACACCTTC. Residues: CSVEDRQYGYTF.

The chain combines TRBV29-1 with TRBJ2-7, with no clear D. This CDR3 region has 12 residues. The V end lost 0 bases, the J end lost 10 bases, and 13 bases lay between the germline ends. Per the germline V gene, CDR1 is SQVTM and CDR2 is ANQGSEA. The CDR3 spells CSVEDLGQPQYF. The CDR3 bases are TGCAGCGTTGAAGATTTAGGGCAACCTCAGTACTTC.